Reported below is one T cell receptor (beta chain). Participants spanned ages about 18 to 100 years and resided in 20 to 30 US areas. Cohorts were based on clinical histories the participants reported. Recovery meant two consecutive negative NP/OP PCR tests, professional clearance, or resolved symptoms. This sample was included in a study of blood T cell repertoires in COVID-19. In the original workflow: Amplifying reference gene primers gave estimates of nucleated cell counts. The protocol was immunoSEQ multiplex PCR, while the TCRdb copy is restricted to in-frame clones and leaves out a portion. Clonal size and the V and J genes are those of that table, whereas D and trimming came from the DNA. The sample records under 300,000 clones, about nine tenths being singletons. The sequenced material came from PBMCs or T cells enriched from blood (not recorded which). This receptor was obtained from a woman in her late teens or twenties who had recovered from COVID-19.

CDR3 bases: TGTGCCAGCCGCGAGTGGCGGCACTATGGCTACACCTTC. This encodes CASREWRHYGYTF. V usage is TRBV6-4 and J usage is TRBJ1-2; D gene uncertain. V was cut by 8 bases and J by 3 bases, with 13 bases left in between. Looked up from germline, CDR1 is MRHNA and CDR2 is SNTAGT. CDR3 length: 13 amino acids.